The present entry profiles one TCR beta chain with its context. The data originate from a study of control samples from healthy donors and cancer patients. Germline CDR1 KGHSH, CDR2 LQKENI. Trimming removed 0 bases from V and 7 bases from J; junction bases left unmatched: 7. This CDR3 spans 17 amino acids. Assay: immunoSEQ multiplex PCR; the TCRdb copy retains only in-frame clones and omits some. The sample carries about 140,000 clones, around nine tenths recorded once. The TCR sequence derives from a man aged 30 to 39 in good health. Material for sequencing was blood. The chain has TRBV18 and TRBJ2-2; 11 nucleotides align to TRBD1. CDR3 nucleotides: TGTGCCAGCTCACCACCAAGCGGACAGGGGGCAATCGGGGAGCTGTTTTTT. Protein sequence: CASSPPSGQGAIGELFF.